The subject of this entry is one TCR beta chain. Its antigen remains unidentified. Within one base of it there is no much larger clone, and no base qualities were kept. The data are from a study of shared clonotypes between healthy human individuals (dated by TCRdb to the early 2020s). Some background on the complete study: Two women and a few men aged 18 to 49 years were included in the cohort. For each donor, CD4 naive and CD4 memory were each run on three plates, CD8 naive on two plates, and CD8 memory on one plate. To increase sequencing depth and limit assay-specific biases, TCR repertoire library preparation and sequencing were carried out by different laboratories using diverse techniques. The study deeply sequenced blood TCR repertoires of about 5 healthy adults to estimate repertoire size and the extent of clonotype sharing between individuals. Between about 0.85 and 10 billion PBMCs per donor were obtained by leukapheresis.

Using the deep immunoSEQ assay, multiplex PCR amplified TCR CDR3 regions from genomic DNA. Extracted genomic DNA from each cell subset was distributed evenly across all wells of several immunoSEQ 96-well plates, and each plate was treated as a replicate. For sorted subsets, about 0.2 ug genomic DNA, equal to 30,000 or so T cell genomes, was loaded into each replicate PCR. The purified libraries were quantified using a Qubit 3.0 fluorometer, sized with a Bioanalyzer 2100, and then quantified again using the KAPA Library Quantification kit. Every immunoSEQ 96-well plate was sequenced on a separate single-read 150-cycle Illumina NextSeq 550 flow cell. The study's own analysis went as follows. The immunoSEQ output contained only junctional sequences without quality scores, so filtering could not match that applied to full-length reads. To assign V/J genes and CDR3, sequences were annotated using PyIR, a Python wrapper for IgBLAST v1.9, with IMGT germline references. Any read was removed if the V/J assignment was weak (E-value above 1e-6), the CDR3 was missing, or the read contained stop codons, out-of-frame junctions, or ambiguous translated residues. V3J clonotypes were defined as sequences sharing the same inferred V gene, J gene, and CDR3 amino acid sequence. Percentage overlap between repertoires was calculated by dividing the number of shared unique clonotypes by the size of the smaller repertoire. Richness of each repertoire was evaluated using RTK rarefaction, the Chao1 estimator, and Recon v2.1 estimates of unobserved clonotypes. For all TCRbeta clonotypes obtained by the gDNA method from a few donors, generation probabilities were computed with OLGA. Held by TCRdb, this immuneACCESS table contains in-frame sequences only and omits some clones. Under half of the omission traces to an unresolved V gene where checked; the cause of the rest is unknown. That table is the source of V, J and clone size, and D and trimming were worked out from the DNA. The sample contains some 2.1 million clones, about 95% of them found a single time. The ten largest clones represent 0.9% to 1.3% of the sample.

CD8 naive samples consisted of CD45RO-negative cells that were positively selected for CCR7, yielding a CD45RA+CCR7+ population without TemRA cells. The donors were healthy, HIV-negative adults with no recently reported acute infections or vaccinations. Every donor was a Caucasian adult residing in Nashville, Tennessee, USA. After blood collection by leukapheresis, PBMCs were isolated using Ficoll-Histopaque density gradient centrifugation and then cryopreserved in the vapor phase of liquid nitrogen. Analytical flow cytometry was used to check the purity and quantity of each magnetically sorted T cell population. Each sorted fraction had its genomic DNA isolated and then quantified by UV absorbance on a Nanodrop 2000c. The paper as a whole reports these results and caveats: Pairwise subsampling indicated that sequencing depth was expected to affect the degree of clonotype sharing among donors. When a few donors were compared, the shared fraction of clonotypes was about 5% for naive CD4, around 3.5% for naive CD8, more than 2% for memory CD4, and about 0.36% for memory CD8. Larger estimated clonotype richness was generally found for naive subsets than for memory subsets. Only blood was sampled, and tissue TCR repertoires likely differ from those in blood. Even with the large sequencing depth, rarefaction of the sorted-subset datasets indicated that sequencing was incomplete. Clonotypes shared by all four sorted-subset donors showed higher generation probabilities than non-shared clonotypes. Because the study included a small number of donors, the genetic and exposure-history diversity represented was limited.

CDR1 and CDR2, per the germline V gene, are SNHLY and FYNNEI. The germline ends are 17 bases apart after V is trimmed by 7 bases and J by 4 bases. The CDR3 runs 15 amino acids, cysteine and phenylalanine included. The sequence is cut down to CDR3 DNA, 45 bases in frame from base 1. Sample: naive CD8+ T cells sorted from blood. The cell subset or site label on this specimen signifies: CD45RA+CCR7+. The clonotype was recovered from a man between 18 and 29 years old in good health. The V gene is TRBV2 and the J gene is TRBJ1-5; the D gene is not confidently resolved. The CDR3 amino acid sequence is: CASKAGPDFNQPQHF. The DNA sequence follows: TGTGCCAGCAAGGCAGGTCCAGATTTTAATCAGCCCCAGCATTTT. This CDR3, with the reference TRBV2 and TRBJ1-5 proteins standing in past its ends, gives the full variable domain EPEVTQTPSHQVTQMGQEVILRCVPISNHLYFYWYRQILGQKVEFLVSFYNNEISEKSEIFDDQFSVERPDGSNFTLKIRSTKLEDSAMYFCASKAGPDFNQPQHFGDGTRLSIL.